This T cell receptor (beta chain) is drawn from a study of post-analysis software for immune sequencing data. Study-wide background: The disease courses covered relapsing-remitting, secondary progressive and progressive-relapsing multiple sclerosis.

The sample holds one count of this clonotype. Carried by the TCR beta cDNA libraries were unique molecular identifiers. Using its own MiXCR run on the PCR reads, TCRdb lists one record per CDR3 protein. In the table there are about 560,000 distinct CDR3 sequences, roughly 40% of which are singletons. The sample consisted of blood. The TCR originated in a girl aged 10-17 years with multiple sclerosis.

CDR3 DNA sequence: TGCGCCAGCGGCGTAAATGAATTTCGGGGCGAGCAGTACTTC. As protein: CASGVNEFRGEQYF. This chain joins TRBV5-1 and TRBJ2-7; weak D call: TRBD2 (5 bases). V dropped 7 bases and J dropped 6 bases, with 20 bases sitting between them. The CDR3 length is 14 residues. From germline, CDR1 is SGHRS and CDR2 YFSETQ.